The 8 T cell receptor beta chains presented below share a single source sample, sequenced in a study of identical twins (TCRdb year 2016). The library was generated by 5' RACE. TCRdb records Illumina HiSeq 2000 as the sequencer. The raw public reads went through TCRdb reprocessing: fastp at Q25, MiXCR clone calling, in-frame beta chains kept. CDR3 protein sequences are deduplicated, and each keeps its most common genes and DNA. For this sample there are 200,000 to 300,000 distinct CDR3 sequences; over 9.5% appear just once. The ten most abundant clones make up 10% of the sample. Sample: memory T cells sorted from blood. The cell subset or site label corresponds to: CD45RO+ enriched T cells. Receptor source: a man aged 45-60 years in good health.

This clonotype was detected ten times or more. The rearrangement uses TRBV20-1 and TRBJ2-2; D is possibly TRBD2 (5 bases). V was pared by 3 bases and J by 1 base, with 9 bases between. This CDR3 is 14 amino acids long. Per the germline V gene, CDR1 is DFQATT and CDR2 is SNEGSKA (reference sequence). The CDR3 bases are TGCAGTGCTAGGTTGGCGGGGAACACCGGGGAGCTGTTTTTT. It specifies CSARLAGNTGELFF.

Many counts were recorded for this clonotype. The V gene is TRBV18, the J gene TRBJ1-1; the D is unclear. Germline-derived CDR1 and CDR2 are KGHSH and LQKENI. The CDR3 has 13 amino acids. V gave up 5 bases and J gave up 6 bases, with 13 bases separating them. CDR3 DNA: TGTGCCAGCTCATCCCCCTTTGCCGCTGAAGCTTTCTTT. This gives the protein CASSSPFAAEAFF.

This clonotype was observed a few times. V is TRBV18 and J is TRBJ1-5; perhaps TRBD1 as D (5 bases). CDR3 length equals 14 residues. Germline CDR1 and CDR2: KGHSH and LQKENI. V lost 3 bases and J lost 2, with 8 bases in between. CDR3 bases: TGTGCCAGCTCACCTGCCAGGGGCAATCAGCCCCAGCATTTT. Its protein product is CASSPARGNQPQHF.

The chain carries TRBV7-2 and TRBJ2-1; TRBD2 matches at 7 bases. With V trimmed by 5 bases and J by 2 bases, 6 bases remained unmatched. The V gene's germline CDR1 is SGHTA and CDR2 FQGNSA. The CDR3 has 15 residues. The CDR3 region is CASSRSGGTYNEQFF. The CDR3, as DNA: TGTGCCAGCAGCCGATCGGGGGGTACCTACAATGAGCAGTTCTTC.

The rearrangement uses TRBV7-2 and TRBJ2-1; 9 bases line up with TRBD2. V lost 5 bases to trimming and J lost 6 bases; unmatched junction nucleotides: 11. The CDR3 is 16 amino acids. Germline lookup yields CDR1 SGHTA and CDR2 FQGNSA. The CDR3 reads CASSLGGGRAANEQFF. The DNA for the CDR3 is TGTGCCAGCAGCCTAGGGGGCGGGAGGGCCGCCAATGAGCAGTTCTTC.

In its sample, this clonotype was seen a few times. The chain combines TRBV4-1 with TRBJ2-2, with 7 bases fitting TRBD2. After removal of 0 bases from V and 2 bases from J, the junction contained 3 bases not matched to a gene. The CDR3 runs to 16 residues. From germline, CDR1 is MGHRA and CDR2 YSYEKL. The CDR3, as DNA: TGCGCCAGCAGCCAAGACCCGGGGGGAAACACCGGGGAGCTGTTTTTT. It translates to CASSQDPGGNTGELFF.

This clonotype came up a few times. The V and J genes are TRBV27 and TRBJ1-2; D gene uncertain. V lost 6 bases and J lost 4, with 12 bases in between. The germline CDR1 and CDR2 sequences are MNHEY and SMNVEV (reference sequence). The CDR3 is 13 residues long. This CDR3 reads CASSKHQVYGYTF. CDR3 DNA: TGTGCCAGCAGCAAACACCAGGTCTATGGCTACACCTTC.

This clonotype was counted between two and nine times. The rearrangement links TRBV20-1 to TRBJ2-7; 11 bases fit TRBD2. With 5 bases clipped from V and 2 bases from J, the junction kept 5 bases outside the gene matches. Per germline, CDR1 DFQATT and CDR2 SNEGSKA (reference sequence). The CDR3 extends over 14 amino acids. The CDR3 loop reads CSASGTSGTYEQYF. The CDR3 DNA reads TGCAGTGCTTCCGGGACTAGCGGAACCTACGAGCAGTACTTC.